The entry that follows covers one T cell receptor beta chain sequence. Its antigen is unknown. Other DNA variants within this sample encode the same CDR3. The data stem from a study of shared clonotypes between healthy human individuals. Profiling relied on immunoSEQ multiplex PCR, and the TCRdb table lists in-frame clones only, not all of them. Here the sample spans 2,500,000 or so clones, approximately 94% being singletons. The split of CD4+ cells yielded CD45RA+ naive and CD45RA-negative memory subsets. Study results and caveats: Memory subsets generally showed smaller estimated richness than naive subsets did. Four donors had roughly 5.2% of their naive CD4 clonotypes in common.

The sequence was collected from a man between 18 and 29 years old in good health. The sample taken for sequencing was naive CD4+ T cells sorted from blood. Subset specified: CD45RA+ positively selected.

The CDR3 is CASSLALAVYNEQFF. The CDR3 bases are TGCGCCAGCAGCTTGGCCCTAGCGGTGTACAATGAGCAGTTCTTC. The V gene is TRBV5-1, the J gene TRBJ2-1; TRBD2 matches 7 bases. The CDR3 totals 15 residues. CDR1 SGHRS and CDR2 YFSETQ come from the germline V gene. Trimming at V came to 0 bases and at J to 4 bases, leaving 4 bases not matched to a gene.